This TCR beta chain emerged from a study of T cell responses to AZD1222 COVID-19 vaccine. Findings and limits, study-wide: Only a handful of AZD1222 recipients were seropositive at baseline. Dominant at 160-218 and 743-854, vaccine-associated CD4 TCRs also spanned spike. In a largely white British group with more females than males, clonal diversity was possibly underestimated. Increases in Spike-specific TCR breadth and depth were seen after two AZD1222 doses.

Comment on this clone: Its antigen remains unidentified.

Germline V gene lookup returns CDR1 SGHKS and CDR2 YYEKEE (reference sequence). The CDR3 has 15 amino acids. V gave up 4 bases and J gave up 1 base, with 14 bases separating them. Some clones are missing from TCRdb's copy, which holds only in-frame ones; the method was immunoSEQ multiplex PCR. The sample lists tens of thousands of clones; around nine tenths were seen once. Sequences were derived from peripheral blood, sampled on day 0 of AZD1222 vaccination. This TCR was recovered from an adult in good health. The chain joins TRBV5-5 to TRBJ1-1; D is unclear. CDR3 protein: CASSMTDPTNTEAFF. DNA for the CDR3: TGTGCCAGCAGCATGACGGACCCTACGAACACTGAAGCTTTCTTT.